This T cell receptor beta chain was sequenced in a study of blood T cell repertoires in COVID-19. Study-wide context: COVID-19 samples collected from the United States, Italy and Spain covered acute and convalescent phases.

Per germline, CDR1 SNHLY and CDR2 FYNNEI. The V and J ends lost 4 bases and 12 bases, in that order; junction bases with no gene match: 11. This CDR3 spans 14 amino acids. In the original analysis: Reference gene primer amplification yielded estimated nucleated cell counts. Produced via immunoSEQ multiplex PCR; TCRdb's table is partial and in-frame only. The DNA gave D and trimming, while V, J and clone size come from that table. The data show fewer than 200,000 clones, under 85% seen once. The sequence came from a man aged 70-80 years with acute or convalescent COVID-19. The chain couples TRBV2 to TRBJ1-4; 7 nucleotides match TRBD1. Source material: peripheral blood. The CDR3 is CASSAGQPLSELFF. As DNA, the CDR3 is TGTGCCAGCAGTGCGGGACAGCCCCTTTCCGAACTGTTTTTT.